This T cell receptor beta chain derives from a study of HIV-infected patients and healthy controls. TCRdb re-called the 5' RACE reads with MiXCR, one entry per CDR3 protein. Among roughly 70,000 distinct CDR3 sequences, 16% were seen once, and the ten largest hold approximately 5%. Deletions cut 2 bases from V and 0 bases from J, with 9 bases between. Per germline, CDR1 KGHSH and CDR2 LQKENI. The CDR3 loop spans 15 amino acids. The receptor comes from a human donor in good health. The chain links TRBV18 to TRBJ2-3; no clear D gene. Sequenced material: CD4+ T cells from blood. The CDR3 DNA follows: TGTGCCAGCTCACCAGGTTCGCCTAGCACAGATACGCAGTATTTT. Amino acid sequence: CASSPGSPSTDTQYF.